This TCR beta chain originates from a study of a mutant IDH1 vaccine in newly diagnosed glioma (dated by TCRdb to the early 2020s). Broadly, across the study: In the chemotherapy-containing groups, vaccination started alongside temozolomide cycles, whereas in patients who had radiotherapy alone it started 4-6 weeks after radiotherapy. Of the 32 patients who were treated, around 60% were male and about 40% were female, and the mean age was about 37 years. Before enrollment, most patients had been given radiochemotherapy with temozolomide as standard therapy, while the rest had received either radiotherapy alone or temozolomide alone. The week-35 safety follow-up was designated visit V12, and the week-47 end of study was designated visit V13. Peripheral blood samples were drawn at six visits, namely V03 (baseline), V05, V07, V10, V12 and V13. For exploratory analyses, 25 to 30 treated patients had longitudinal TCRB deep sequencing done wherever samples were available. Study-wide conclusions, independent of this receptor: Pseudoprogression appeared unrelated to alterations in the top peripheral T cell clonotypes detected by TCRB sequencing. Immune responses induced by the vaccine were seen in approximately 93% of patients across multiple MHC alleles. The authors noted that analyses of patient blood samples could not be reproduced because of sample limitations. PBMC samples for TCRB deep sequencing were selected based on availability.

Library preparation employed the immunoSEQ multiplex PCR assay. Rearranged TCR beta chain sequences were amplified with the hsTCRB Kit following the manufacturer's protocol. TCRB libraries were sequenced on an Illumina MiSeq. Per the authors' processing: The kit vendor's proprietary platform handled demultiplexing, trimming and gene mapping. TCRdb limited this immuneACCESS table to in-frame rearrangements with V and J called. A share of clones is missing; checked studies link under half to unresolved V genes, and the rest is unexplained. The V and J calls and clone size are taken from that table; D and trimming were inferred from the DNA. This sample lists about 94,000 clones; roughly nine tenths were detected once. The ten top clones hold approximately 0.8% of the sample. CDR1 and CDR2 are read off the germline V gene (reference sequence) as LNHDA and SQIVND. V is cut by 3 bases and J by 9 bases, and the space between the germline ends is 9 bases. Including the terminal cysteine and phenylalanine, the CDR3 comprises 12 residues. Of all the DNA, just the CDR3 is kept, 36 bases in frame from base 1.

In the paper's terms, the time point label means: week 47, end of study. Each vaccine dose, consisting of 300 ug of a 20-mer mutant IDH1 peptide in Montanide, was administered subcutaneously with topical imiquimod. Patients were given eight vaccinations, in weeks 1, 3, 5, 7, 11, 15, 19 and 23, which matched visits V03 through V10. Donors had newly diagnosed WHO grade 3 or 4 IDH1-mutant astrocytomas with loss of nuclear ATRX. The samples were drawn from NOA16, a multicentre, single-arm, open-label phase I trial in Germany that tested a mutant IDH1 peptide vaccine in humans for the first time. Genomic DNA for TCRB sequencing was isolated from EDTA blood with the DNeasy Blood and Tissue Kit. Comment on this clone: Its recognized antigen is unknown. It has no much larger one-base neighbor in the sample; base qualities were not kept.

The material sequenced was PBMCs, taken from a glioma patient whose treatment included an IDH1 peptide vaccine. This receptor was identified in a woman in her forties or fifties with glioma. This receptor chain uses TRBV19 and TRBJ1-5; no D gene is confidently identified. The CDR3 amino acid sequence is: CASSIERVPQHF. The sequence in DNA is TGTGCCAGTAGTATTGAAAGGGTGCCCCAGCATTTT.